This record looks at one T cell receptor (beta chain) sequence and its context. Libraries were prepared by immunoSEQ multiplex PCR; TCRdb keeps only in-frame clonotypes and omits some of them. The sample records roughly 66,000 clones, 91% being singletons. The data are from a study of blood T cell repertoires in COVID-19. The source is a human donor with active COVID-19. The donor label of this sample is uncertain. The sequenced sample consisted of peripheral blood.

CDR3 sequence reads: CASSLQGRNQPQHF. CDR3 nucleotides: TGTGCCAGCAGCTTACAGGGGCGCAATCAGCCCCAGCATTTT. The chain carries TRBV28 and TRBJ1-5, with 7 bases fitting TRBD1. V was clipped by 6 bases and J by 2 bases; unmatched bases: 4. This CDR3 comprises 14 residues. Germline assignment: CDR1 MDHEN and CDR2 SYDVKM.